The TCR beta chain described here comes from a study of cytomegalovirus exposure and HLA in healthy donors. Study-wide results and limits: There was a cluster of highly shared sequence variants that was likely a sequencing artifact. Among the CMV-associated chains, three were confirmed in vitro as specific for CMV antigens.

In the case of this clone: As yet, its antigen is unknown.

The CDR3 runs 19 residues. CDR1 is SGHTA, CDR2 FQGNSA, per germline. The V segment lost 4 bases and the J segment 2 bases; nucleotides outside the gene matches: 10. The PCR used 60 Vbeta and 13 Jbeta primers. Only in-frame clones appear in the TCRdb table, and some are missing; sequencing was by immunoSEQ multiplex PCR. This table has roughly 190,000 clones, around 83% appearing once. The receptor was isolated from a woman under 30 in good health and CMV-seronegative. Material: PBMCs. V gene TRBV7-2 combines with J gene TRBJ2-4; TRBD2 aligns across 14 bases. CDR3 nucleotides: TGTGCCAGCAGCTCCCCCGGGACTAGCGGGAGCGGGTCCAAAAACATTCAGTACTTC. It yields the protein CASSSPGTSGSGSKNIQYF. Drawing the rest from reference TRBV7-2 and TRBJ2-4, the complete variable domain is GAGVSQSPSNKVTEKGKDVELRCDPISGHTALYWYRQSLGQGLEFLIYFQGNSAPDKSGLPSDRFSAERTGGSVSTLTIQRTQQEDSAVYLCASSSPGTSGSGSKNIQYFGAGTRLSVL.